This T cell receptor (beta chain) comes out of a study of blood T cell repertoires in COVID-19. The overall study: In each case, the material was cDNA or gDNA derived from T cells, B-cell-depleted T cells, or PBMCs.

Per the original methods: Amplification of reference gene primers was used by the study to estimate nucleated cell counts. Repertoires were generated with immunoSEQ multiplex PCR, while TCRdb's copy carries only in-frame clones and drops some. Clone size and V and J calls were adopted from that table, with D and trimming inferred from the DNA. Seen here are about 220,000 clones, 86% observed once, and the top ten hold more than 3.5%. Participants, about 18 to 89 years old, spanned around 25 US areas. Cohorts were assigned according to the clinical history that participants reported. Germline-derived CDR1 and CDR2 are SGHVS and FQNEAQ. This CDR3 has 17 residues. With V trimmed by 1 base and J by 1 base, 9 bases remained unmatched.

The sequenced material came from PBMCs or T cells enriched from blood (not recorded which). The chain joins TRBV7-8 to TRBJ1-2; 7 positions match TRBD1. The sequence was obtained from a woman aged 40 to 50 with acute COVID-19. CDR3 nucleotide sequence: TGTGCCAGCAGCTTAGGCTCAGGGGGGATGCTTAACTATGGCTACACCTTC. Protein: CASSLGSGGMLNYGYTF.